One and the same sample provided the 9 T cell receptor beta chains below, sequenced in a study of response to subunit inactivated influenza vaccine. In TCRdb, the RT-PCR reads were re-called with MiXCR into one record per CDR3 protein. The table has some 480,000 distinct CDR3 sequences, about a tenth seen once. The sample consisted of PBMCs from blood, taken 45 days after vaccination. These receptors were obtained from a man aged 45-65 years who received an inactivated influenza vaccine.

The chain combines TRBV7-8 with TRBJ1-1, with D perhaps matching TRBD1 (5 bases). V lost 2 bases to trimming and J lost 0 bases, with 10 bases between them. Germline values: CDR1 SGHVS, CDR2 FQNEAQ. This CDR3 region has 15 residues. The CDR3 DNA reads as TGTGCCAGCAGCTTAACAGGCAACATGAACACTGAAGCTTTCTTT. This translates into CASSLTGNMNTEAFF. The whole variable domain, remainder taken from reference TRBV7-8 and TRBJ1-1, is GAGVSQSPRYKVAKRGQDVALRCDPISGHVSLFWYQQALGQGPEFLTYFQNEAQLDKSGLPSDRFFAERPEGSVSTLKIQRTQQEDSAVYLCASSLTGNMNTEAFFGQGTRLTVV.

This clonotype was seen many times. The CDR3 spells CSVYRGEQFF. The CDR3 DNA is TGCAGCGTATACAGGGGCGAGCAGTTCTTC. The chain carries TRBV29-1 and TRBJ2-1, with 7 bases fitting TRBD1. The CDR3 is made up of 10 amino acids. V shed 6 bases and J 10 bases; nucleotides not matched to a gene: 3. CDR1 and CDR2 from the germline V gene are SQVTM and ANQGSEA.

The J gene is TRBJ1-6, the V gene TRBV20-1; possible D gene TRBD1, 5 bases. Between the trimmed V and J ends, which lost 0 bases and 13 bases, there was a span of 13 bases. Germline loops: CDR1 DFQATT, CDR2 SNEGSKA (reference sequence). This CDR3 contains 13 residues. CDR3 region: CSARDFGDSPLHF. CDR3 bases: TGCAGTGCTAGAGACTTCGGGGACTCCCCCCTCCACTTT.

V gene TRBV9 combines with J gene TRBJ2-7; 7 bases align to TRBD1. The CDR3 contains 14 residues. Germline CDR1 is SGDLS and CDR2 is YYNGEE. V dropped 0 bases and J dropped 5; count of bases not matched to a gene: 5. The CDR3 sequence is CASSVVGTDDEQYF. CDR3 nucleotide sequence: TGTGCCAGCAGCGTAGTTGGGACAGACGACGAGCAGTACTTC.

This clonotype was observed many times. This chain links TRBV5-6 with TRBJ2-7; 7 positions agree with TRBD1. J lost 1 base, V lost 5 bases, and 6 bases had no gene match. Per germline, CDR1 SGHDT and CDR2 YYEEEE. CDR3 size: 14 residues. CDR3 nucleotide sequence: TGTGCCAGCAGTTCAGGGGGACAGTCCTACGAGCAGTACTTC. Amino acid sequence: CASSSGGQSYEQYF.

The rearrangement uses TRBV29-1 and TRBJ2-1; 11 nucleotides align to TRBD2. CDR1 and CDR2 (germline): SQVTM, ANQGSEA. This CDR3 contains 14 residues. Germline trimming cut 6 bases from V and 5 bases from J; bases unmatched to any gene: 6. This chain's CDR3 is CSVAGLAADNEQFF. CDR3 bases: TGCAGCGTCGCGGGACTAGCGGCCGACAATGAGCAGTTCTTC.

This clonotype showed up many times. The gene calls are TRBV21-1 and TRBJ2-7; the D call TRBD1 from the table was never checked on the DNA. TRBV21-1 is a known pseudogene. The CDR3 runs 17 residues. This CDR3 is CASSSRDGGKGSYEQYF. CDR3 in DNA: TGTGCCAGCAGCTCCCGGGATGGGGGGAAAGGCTCCTACGAGCAGTACTTC.

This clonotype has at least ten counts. CDR3: CASSSTVITVQETQYF. Written as DNA, the CDR3 is TGTGCCAGCAGTTCCACGGTCATCACTGTTCAAGAGACCCAGTACTTC. The chain employs TRBV6-2 or TRBV6-3 and TRBJ2-5; D not certain. CDR1 is MNHEY, CDR2 SVGEGT, per germline. This CDR3 is built from 16 residues. The V end lost 4 bases, the J end lost 2 bases, and 17 bases lay between the germline ends.

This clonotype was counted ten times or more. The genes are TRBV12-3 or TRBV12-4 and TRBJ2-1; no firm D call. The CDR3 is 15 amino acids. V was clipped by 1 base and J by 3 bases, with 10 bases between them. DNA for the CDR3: TGTGCCAGCAGTTTAGACAGAGAAAACTACAATGAGCAGTTCTTC. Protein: CASSLDRENYNEQFF.